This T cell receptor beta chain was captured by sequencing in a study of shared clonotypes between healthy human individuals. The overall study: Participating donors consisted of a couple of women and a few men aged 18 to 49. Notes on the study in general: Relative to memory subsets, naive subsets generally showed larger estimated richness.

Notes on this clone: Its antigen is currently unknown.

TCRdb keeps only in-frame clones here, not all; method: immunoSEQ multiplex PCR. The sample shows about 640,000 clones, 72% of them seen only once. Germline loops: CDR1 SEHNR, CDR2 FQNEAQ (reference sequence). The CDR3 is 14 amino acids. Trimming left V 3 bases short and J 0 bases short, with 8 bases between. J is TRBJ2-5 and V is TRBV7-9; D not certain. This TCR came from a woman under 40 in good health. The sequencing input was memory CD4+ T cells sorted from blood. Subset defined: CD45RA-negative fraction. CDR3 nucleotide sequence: TGTGCCAGCAGCTTGGGTATAAACCAAGAGACCCAGTACTTC. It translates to CASSLGINQETQYF.